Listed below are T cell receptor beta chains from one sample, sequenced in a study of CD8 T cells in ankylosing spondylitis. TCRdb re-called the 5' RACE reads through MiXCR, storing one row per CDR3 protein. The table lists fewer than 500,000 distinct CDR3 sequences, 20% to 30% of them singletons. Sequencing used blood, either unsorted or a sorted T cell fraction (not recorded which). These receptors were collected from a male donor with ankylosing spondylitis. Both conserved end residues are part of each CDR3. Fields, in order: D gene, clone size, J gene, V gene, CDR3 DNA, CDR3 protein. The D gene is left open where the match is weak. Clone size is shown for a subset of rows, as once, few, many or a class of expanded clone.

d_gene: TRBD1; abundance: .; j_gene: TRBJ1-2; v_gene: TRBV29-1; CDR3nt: TGCAGCGTTGACCGGACAGGTCCCTATGGCTACACCTTC; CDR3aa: CSVDRTGPYGYTF
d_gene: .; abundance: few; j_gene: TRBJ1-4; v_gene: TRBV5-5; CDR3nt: TGTGCCAGCAGCCGGGCTTTTGAAGGCTGGGAAAAACTGTTTTTT; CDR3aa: CASSRAFEGWEKLFF
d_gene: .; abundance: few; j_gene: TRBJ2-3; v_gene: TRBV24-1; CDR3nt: TGTGCCACCAGTGATTTGACTCCCACAGATACGCAGTATTTT; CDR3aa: CATSDLTPTDTQYF
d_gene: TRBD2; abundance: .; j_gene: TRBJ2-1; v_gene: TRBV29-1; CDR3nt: TGCACCGGGGGGGCGAGCTCCTACAATGAGCAGTTCTTC; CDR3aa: CTGGASSYNEQFF
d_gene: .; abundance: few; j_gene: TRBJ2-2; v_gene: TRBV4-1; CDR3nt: TGCGCCAGCAGCCATTATGGATCCACCGGGGAGCTGTTTTTT; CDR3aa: CASSHYGSTGELFF
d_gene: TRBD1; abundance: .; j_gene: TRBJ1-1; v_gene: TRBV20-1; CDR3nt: TGCAGTGCTGAACGGGACAGGGAGCCTGAAGCTTTCTTT; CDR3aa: CSAERDREPEAFF
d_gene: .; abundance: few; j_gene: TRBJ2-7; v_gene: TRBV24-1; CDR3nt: TGTGCCACCAGTGGACAGCACCAGGACGAGCAGTACTTC; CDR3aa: CATSGQHQDEQYF
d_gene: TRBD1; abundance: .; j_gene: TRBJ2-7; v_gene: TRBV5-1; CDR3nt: TGCGCCAGCAGCTCGGACAGGGGGCCTTCCGAGCAGTACTTC; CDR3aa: CASSSDRGPSEQYF
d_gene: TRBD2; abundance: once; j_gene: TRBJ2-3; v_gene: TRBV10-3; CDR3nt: TGTGCCATCGGCGGGAGAGAGTTGAATACGCAGTATTTT; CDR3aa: CAIGGRELNTQYF
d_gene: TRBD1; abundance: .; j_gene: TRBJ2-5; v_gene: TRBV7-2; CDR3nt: TGTGCCAGCAGCTTTAACAGGGGTGCGGAGACCCAGTACTTC; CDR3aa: CASSFNRGAETQYF
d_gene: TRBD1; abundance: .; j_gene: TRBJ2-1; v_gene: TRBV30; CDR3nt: TGTGCCTGCACTGGACAGGCCCTTAGGTTCTTC; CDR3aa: CACTGQALRFF
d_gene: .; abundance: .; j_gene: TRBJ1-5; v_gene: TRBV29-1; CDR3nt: TGCAGCTGTGGCCGGGGGGTCGGTCAGCCCCAGCATTTT; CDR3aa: CSCGRGVGQPQHF
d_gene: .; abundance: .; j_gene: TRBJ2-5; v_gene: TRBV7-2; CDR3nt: TGTGCCAGCAGCCCCTGGGTAGCGGTCCAAGAGACCCAGTACTTC; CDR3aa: CASSPWVAVQETQYF
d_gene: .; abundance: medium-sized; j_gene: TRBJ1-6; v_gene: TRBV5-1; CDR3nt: TGCGCCAGCAGTCAGGACGATAATTCACCCCTCCACTTT; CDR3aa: CASSQDDNSPLHF
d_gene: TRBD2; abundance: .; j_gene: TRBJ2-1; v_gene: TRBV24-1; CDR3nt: TGTGCCACCGGGGGGGATGGCAATGAGCAGTTCTTC; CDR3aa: CATGGDGNEQFF
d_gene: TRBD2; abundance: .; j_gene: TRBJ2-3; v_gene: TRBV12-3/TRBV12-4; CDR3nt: TGTGCCAGCCTTCCGCTAGCGGGGGGGACAGATACGCAGTATTTT; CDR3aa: CASLPLAGGTDTQYF
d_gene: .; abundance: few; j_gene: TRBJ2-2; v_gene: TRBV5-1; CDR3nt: TGCGCCAGCAGCTTGGTAAGGACAACCGGAATAGGCGGGGAGCTGTTTTTT; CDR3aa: CASSLVRTTGIGGELFF
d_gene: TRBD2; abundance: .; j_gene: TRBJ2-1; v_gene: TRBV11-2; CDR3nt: TGTGCCAGCAGCCCCGGACTAGCGGGAGGGCTGGGAAATGAGCAGTTCTTC; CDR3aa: CASSPGLAGGLGNEQFF
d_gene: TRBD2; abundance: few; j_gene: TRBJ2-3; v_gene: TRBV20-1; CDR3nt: TGCAGTGCTAGGGATGCGACTAGCGGGAGGACAGATACGCAGTATTTT; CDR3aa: CSARDATSGRTDTQYF
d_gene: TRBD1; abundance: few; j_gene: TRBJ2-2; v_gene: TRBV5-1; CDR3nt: TGCGCCAGCAGCCCGGGACAGGATCCCGGGGAGCTGTTTTTT; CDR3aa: CASSPGQDPGELFF
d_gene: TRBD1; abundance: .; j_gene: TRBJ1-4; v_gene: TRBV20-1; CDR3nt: TGCAGTGCGGCCGTCAGGGGGGTCATAGAAAAACTGTTTTTT; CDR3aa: CSAAVRGVIEKLFF
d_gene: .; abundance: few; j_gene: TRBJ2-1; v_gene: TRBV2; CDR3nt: TGTGCCAGCAATTTTCAGGGGAGCTCCTACAATGAGCAGTTCTTC; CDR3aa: CASNFQGSSYNEQFF
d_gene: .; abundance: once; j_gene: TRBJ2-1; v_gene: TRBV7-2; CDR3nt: TGTGCCAGCAGCTTAGCGGACTGGGCAGATGAGCAGTTCTTC; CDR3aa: CASSLADWADEQFF
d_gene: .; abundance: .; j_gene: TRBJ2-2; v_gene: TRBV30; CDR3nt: TGTGCCTGGGCAACCTTCGGGGAGCTGTTTTTT; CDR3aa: CAWATFGELFF
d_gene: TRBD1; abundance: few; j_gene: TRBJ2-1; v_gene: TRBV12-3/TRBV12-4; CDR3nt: TGTGCCAGCACCCTGGGACAGGCTTGGGGGAGTGAGCAGTTCTTC; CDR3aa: CASTLGQAWGSEQFF
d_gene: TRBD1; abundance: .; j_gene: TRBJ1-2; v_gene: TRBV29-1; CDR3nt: TGCAGCGTTGAGAGAGGGGGCCTTGGCTACACCTTC; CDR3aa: CSVERGGLGYTF
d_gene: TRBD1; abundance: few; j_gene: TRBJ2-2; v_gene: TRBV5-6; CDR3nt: TGTGCCAGCTTAACCGGGACAGGTGGTACCGGGGAGCTGTTTTTT; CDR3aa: CASLTGTGGTGELFF
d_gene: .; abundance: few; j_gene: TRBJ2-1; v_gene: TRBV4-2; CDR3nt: TGTGCCAGCAGCCAAGTATTGGTGGGGAGCTCCTACAATGAGCAGTTCTTC; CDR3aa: CASSQVLVGSSYNEQFF
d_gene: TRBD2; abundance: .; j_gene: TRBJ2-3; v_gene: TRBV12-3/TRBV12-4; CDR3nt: TGTGCCAGCAGAACTAGCGGGAGAGGAGATACGCAGTATTTT; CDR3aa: CASRTSGRGDTQYF
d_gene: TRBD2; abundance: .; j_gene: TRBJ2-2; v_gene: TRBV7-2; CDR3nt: TGTGCCAGCACCGATCTAGCGGGAGTGGGTACCGGGGAGCTGTTTTTT; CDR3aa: CASTDLAGVGTGELFF
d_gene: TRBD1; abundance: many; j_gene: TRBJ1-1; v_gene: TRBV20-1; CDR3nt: TGCAGTGCGGAAAATCGACAGGGGAAGACTGAAGCTTTCTTT; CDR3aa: CSAENRQGKTEAFF
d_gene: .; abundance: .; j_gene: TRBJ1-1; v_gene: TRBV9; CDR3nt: TGTGCCAGCAGCGGGGGGCCGTCGAACACTGAAGCTTTCTTT; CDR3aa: CASSGGPSNTEAFF
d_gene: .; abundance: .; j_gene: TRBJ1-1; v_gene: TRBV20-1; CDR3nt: TGCAGTGCCAACTTACAGGGCTTTCGGGCTGAAGCTTTCTTT; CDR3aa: CSANLQGFRAEAFF
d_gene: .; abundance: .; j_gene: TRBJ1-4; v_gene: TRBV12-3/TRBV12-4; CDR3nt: TGTGCCAGCAGCCTACAGGGTTCGGGGGAAAAACTGTTTTTT; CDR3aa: CASSLQGSGEKLFF
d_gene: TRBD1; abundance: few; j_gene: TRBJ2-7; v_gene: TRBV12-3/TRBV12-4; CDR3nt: TGTGCCAGCAGGCCACAGGGGTCGGGCTCCTACGAGCAGTACTTC; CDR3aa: CASRPQGSGSYEQYF
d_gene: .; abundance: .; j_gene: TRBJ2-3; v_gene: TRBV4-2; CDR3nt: TGTGCCAGCAGCCAAGTGTCGGGGTTCACAGATACGCAGTATTTT; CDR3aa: CASSQVSGFTDTQYF
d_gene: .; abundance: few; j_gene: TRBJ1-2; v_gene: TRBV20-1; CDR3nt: TGCAGTGCTGGGGCCATGCCTAACTATGGCTACACCTTC; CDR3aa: CSAGAMPNYGYTF
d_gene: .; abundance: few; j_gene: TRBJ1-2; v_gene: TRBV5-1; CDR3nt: TGCGCCAGCAGCTTGGGCCCCAGAAATAACTATGGCTACACCTTC; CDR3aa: CASSLGPRNNYGYTF
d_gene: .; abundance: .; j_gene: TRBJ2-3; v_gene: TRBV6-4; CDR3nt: TGTGCCAGCGAGACTCGTCCGGATACGCAGTATTTT; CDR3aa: CASETRPDTQYF